This TCR beta chain was observed in a study of neurological immune-mediated disorders. For the study at large: The multiple sclerosis group of around 34 included approximately 30 relapsing-remitting and 3 secondary progressive patients.

V was trimmed by 3 bases and J by 2 bases, leaving 15 bases between them. Germline CDR1 DFQATT, CDR2 SNEGSKA (reference sequence). The CDR3 runs to 15 residues. Points from the study as a whole: Phylogenetic grouping assigned the repertoires of 18 of 34 multiple sclerosis patients to one related-CDR3 cluster, which constitutes a possible signature. Neither clinical nor MRI features were found to be associated with the multiple sclerosis repertoire cluster.

The sample holds many counts of this clonotype. Antigen unknown. With 10-nucleotide random UMIs, 5'RACE was used to make the cDNA. TCRdb fed the 5' RACE reads into MiXCR, producing one record per CDR3 protein. The repertoire holds approximately 65,000 distinct CDR3 sequences, 4.1% seen once, with roughly 2.7% in the top ten. The V gene is TRBV20-1, the J gene TRBJ2-3; D is unresolved. Sequencing was performed on PBMCs. The receptor's source is a middle-aged man with multiple sclerosis. In nucleotides, the CDR3 is TGCAGTGCTAGGGTTCCGCAGGAGTCCACAGATACGCAGTATTTT. Translation: CSARVPQESTDTQYF.